The T cell receptor (beta chain) under discussion was sequenced for a study of T cell changes during pregnancy in multiple sclerosis. The method was immunoSEQ multiplex PCR; TCRdb's version includes in-frame clones alone and lacks a portion of them. The data show 25,000 to 30,000 clones, approximately 81% seen once. This CDR3 is built from 17 residues. V lost 3 bases and J lost 1; bases outside the gene matches: 9. Germline V gene lookup returns CDR1 LGHNA and CDR2 YSLEER. The J gene is TRBJ2-1, the V gene TRBV4-3; 7 positions agree with TRBD1. Here the sequenced sample was CD8+ T cells from peripheral blood mononuclear cells, taken after pregnancy. The receptor comes from a female donor with multiple sclerosis, enrolled in a pregnancy study. CDR3: CASSHTRGYASYNEQFF. For the CDR3, the DNA is TGCGCCAGCAGCCACACCAGGGGGTATGCGTCCTACAATGAGCAGTTCTTC.